The 18 T cell receptor beta chains given below trace back to one sample, sequenced in a study of blood T cell repertoires in COVID-19. This table comes from immunoSEQ multiplex PCR, and its TCRdb copy is limited to in-frame clones, with some not included. This table has roughly 250,000 clones, roughly nine tenths appearing once. The sample comprised peripheral blood. Every receptor here comes from a woman aged 25 to 39 with COVID-19, enrolled during active disease.

The chain joins TRBV9 to TRBJ2-2, with a weak D call TRBD1 (6 bases). This CDR3 comprises 15 residues. Trimming removed 0 bases at V and 6 bases at J, with 12 bases between. Germline V gives CDR1 SGDLS, CDR2 YYNGEE. CDR3 loop: CASSVAWGPAGELFF. The CDR3 DNA reads as TGTGCCAGCAGCGTAGCTTGGGGGCCCGCCGGGGAGCTGTTTTTT. The full variable domain, with the rest looked up from reference TRBV9 and TRBJ2-2, is DSGVTQTPKHLITATGQRVTLRCSPRSGDLSVYWYQQSLDQGLQFLIQYYNGEERAKGNILERFSAQQFPDLHSELNLSSLELGDSALYFCASSVAWGPAGELFFGEGSRLTVL.

The rearrangement joins TRBV11-2 to TRBJ1-1; 7 bases map to TRBD1. The ends lost 0 bases at V and 1 base at J; junction bases unmatched: 8. Germline CDR1 SGHAT, CDR2 FQNNGV. The CDR3 has 17 amino acids. The CDR3 bases are TGTGCCAGCAGCTTAGATTTGGGTACAGGGGCGAACACTGAAGCTTTCTTT. It yields the protein CASSLDLGTGANTEAFF.

This clone was seen only once. The chain carries TRBV5-1 and TRBJ1-2; 9 nucleotides agree with TRBD1. V dropped 0 bases and J dropped 6; count of bases not matched to a gene: 9. The CDR3 extends over 16 amino acids. The germline V gene has CDR1 SGHRS and CDR2 YFSETQ. The CDR3 here is CASSLEAKQGAHGYTF. The CDR3 region has the DNA TGCGCCAGCAGCTTGGAGGCCAAACAGGGGGCCCATGGCTACACCTTC.

V usage is TRBV14 and J usage is TRBJ2-5; D gene ambiguous. The CDR3 is 15 amino acids. Germline assignment: CDR1 SGHDN and CDR2 FVKESK. V lost 1 base and J 3 bases, leaving 12 bases between the germline ends. The CDR3 DNA reads as TGTGCCAGCAGCCAAGCCTGGGCGAAGAAAGAGACCCAGTACTTC. The encoded protein is CASSQAWAKKETQYF. Full variable domain (missing parts from reference TRBV14 and TRBJ2-5): EAGVTQFPSHSVIEKGQTVTLRCDPISGHDNLYWYRRVMGKEIKFLLHFVKESKQDESGMPNNRFLAERTGGTYSTLKVQPAELEDSGVYFCASSQAWAKKETQYFGPGTRLLVL.

The chain links TRBV28 to TRBJ2-7; perhaps TRBD2 as D (5 bases). The CDR3 spans 13 residues. V was pared by 3 bases and J by 6 bases, with 12 bases between. Germline-derived CDR1 and CDR2 are MDHEN and SYDVKM. CDR3 region: CASSLSLAGEQYF. CDR3 sequence (DNA): TGTGCCAGCAGTTTGTCGCTAGCAGGCGAGCAGTACTTC.

This chain uses TRBV29-1 with TRBJ1-1; 8 nucleotides agree with TRBD1. CDR1 is SQVTM and CDR2 is ANQGSEA in the germline V gene. The CDR3 runs 13 residues. V dropped 6 bases and J dropped 0; count of bases not matched to a gene: 3. Here the CDR3 DNA reads TGCAGCGTGGGACAGGTCATGAACACTGAAGCTTTCTTT. Translated, it gives CSVGQVMNTEAFF.

The CDR3 loop reads CASSPVNGQGIGYGYTF. The CDR3 DNA reads as TGTGCCAGCTCACCCGTAAACGGACAGGGGATAGGCTATGGCTACACCTTC. This rearrangement joins TRBV18 to TRBJ1-2; 9 bases map to TRBD1. Germline loops: CDR1 KGHSH, CDR2 LQKENI. The CDR3 has 17 residues. Trimming removed 3 bases from V and 4 bases from J; junction bases left unmatched: 12.

The V gene is TRBV6-6, the J gene TRBJ1-5; 8 bases line up with TRBD1. The CDR3 spans 13 residues. Germline CDR1 is MNHNY and CDR2 is SVGAGI (reference sequence). V shed 4 bases, J shed 9 bases, and the junction held 5 bases outside the gene matches. In nucleotides, the CDR3 is TGTGCCAGCAGTTTAGGACAGGGTGGGCCCCAGCATTTT. This translates into CASSLGQGGPQHF.

This chain links TRBV27 with TRBJ1-6; D call uncertain. V lost 2 bases and J 7 bases, leaving 18 bases between the germline ends. Germline V gene sequence: CDR1 MNHEY, CDR2 SMNVEV (reference sequence). The CDR3 totals 17 residues. CDR3: CASSLGVGAGKNSPLHF. As DNA, the CDR3 is TGTGCCAGCAGTTTAGGAGTCGGCGCGGGGAAAAATTCACCCCTCCACTTT.

V usage is TRBV27 and J usage is TRBJ1-1; possible D gene TRBD1, 5 bases. The CDR3 contains 15 residues. V was cut by 0 bases and J by 1 base, with 9 bases left in between. Germline V lookup: CDR1 MNHEY, CDR2 SMNVEV (reference sequence). For the CDR3, the DNA is TGTGCCAGCAGTTTATCCCCGGGGGAGAACACTGAAGCTTTCTTT. Its protein product is CASSLSPGENTEAFF.

This rearrangement joins TRBV4-1 to TRBJ2-3; no reliable D call. Germline lookup yields CDR1 MGHRA and CDR2 YSYEKL. The CDR3 extends over 16 amino acids. V lost 0 bases to trimming and J lost 4 bases, with 14 bases between them. CDR3 DNA: TGCGCCAGCAGCCAAGATAAGCCCCTTTATGCAGATACGCAGTATTTT. It specifies CASSQDKPLYADTQYF.

The rearrangement links TRBV5-5 to TRBJ1-1, with a weak D call TRBD1 (5 bases). The CDR3 covers 12 residues. V was pared by 3 bases and J by 5 bases, with 8 bases between. Germline-derived CDR1 and CDR2 are SGHKS and YYEKEE (reference sequence). CDR3 region: CASSWEGTEAFF. The CDR3 DNA follows: TGTGCCAGCAGCTGGGAGGGGACTGAAGCTTTCTTT.

The chain has TRBV6-1 and TRBJ1-2; TRBD1 agrees at 7 bases. Germline assignment: CDR1 MNHNS and CDR2 SASEGT. CDR3 length equals 14 residues. J lost 6 bases, V lost 2 bases, and 6 bases had no gene match. As DNA, the CDR3 is TGTGCCAGCAGTGAACTAACAGGGGAAGATGGCTACACCTTC. As protein: CASSELTGEDGYTF.

This clone was seen just once. CDR3 DNA sequence: TGTGCCAGCAGCCCACTTGGGGGACAGGGGGCGTGGGATACGCAGTATTTT. Amino acids: CASSPLGGQGAWDTQYF. J is TRBJ2-3 and V is TRBV11-2, with TRBD1 matching 12 bases. This CDR3 has 17 amino acids. V lost 5 bases, J lost 6 bases, and 12 bases stayed unmatched. In germline, CDR1 is SGHAT, CDR2 FQNNGV.

This clone has a handful of counts. The chain combines TRBV19 with TRBJ1-2; D gene unclear. V was pared by 9 bases and J by 4 bases, with 15 bases between. The CDR3 has 13 residues. CDR1 is LNHDA, CDR2 SQIVND, per germline (reference sequence). CDR3 sequence reads: CASARESLYGYTF. CDR3 sequence (DNA): TGTGCCAGCGCTCGTGAGTCCCTCTATGGCTACACCTTC.

This chain joins TRBV4-2 and TRBJ1-1; tentatively, D is TRBD1 (6 bases). The CDR3 length is 15 residues. Trimming removed 6 bases from V and 6 bases from J, with 20 bases in between. Per germline, CDR1 LGHNA and CDR2 YNFKEQ. The CDR3 DNA sequence: TGTGCCAGCAGTAACAAACGCGGGGGGCGGGCTGAAGCTTTCTTT. As protein: CASSNKRGGRAEAFF.

In its sample, this clone was seen a few times. V and J are TRBV7-9 and TRBJ2-5; 8 bases align to TRBD2. Trimming took 5 bases from V and 4 from J; bases not matched to a gene: 12. The CDR3 runs to 16 residues. Germline CDR1 is SEHNR and CDR2 is FQNEAQ (reference sequence). The CDR3 sequence: CASSTKAYGGAETQYF. CDR3 nucleotide sequence: TGTGCCAGCAGCACCAAGGCATACGGGGGGGCAGAGACCCAGTACTTC.

The rearrangement joins TRBV5-1 to TRBJ2-3, with D possibly being TRBD2 (7 bases). The germline CDR1 and CDR2 sequences are SGHRS and YFSETQ. Deletions cut 0 bases from V and 7 bases from J, with 18 bases between. This CDR3 spans 16 amino acids. The CDR3 DNA reads as TGCGCCAGCAGCTTGGGGACCGGCGGGGGCCTAAATACGCAGTATTTT. This gives the protein CASSLGTGGGLNTQYF.